What follows are 32 T cell receptor beta chains derived from one specimen sequenced in a study of cytomegalovirus exposure and HLA in healthy donors. The PCR used 60 Vbeta and 13 Jbeta primers. The repertoire was sequenced with immunoSEQ multiplex PCR; TCRdb's copy has only in-frame clones and lacks some. The sample contains over 65,000 clones, 70% to 80% of which appear only once. The sample was PBMCs. Receptors were obtained from a man aged 50 to 59 in good health and CMV-seronegative.

The V call is TRBV6-5, the J call TRBJ2-3, with 9 bases that match TRBD2. V was clipped by 8 bases and J by 5 bases; unmatched bases: 5. Germline loops: CDR1 MNHEY, CDR2 SVGAGI. There are 13 residues in the CDR3. The CDR3 DNA sequence: TGTGCCAGCGCTAGCGGGGTTATAGATACGCAGTATTTT. It codes for CASASGVIDTQYF.

The chain has TRBV6-1 and TRBJ2-1; no clear D. The germline V gene has CDR1 MNHNS and CDR2 SASEGT. The CDR3 spans 11 residues. Trimming took 7 bases from V and 3 from J, leaving 4 bases between them. Here the CDR3 reads CASNIYNEQFF. CDR3 sequence (DNA): TGTGCCAGCAACATCTACAATGAGCAGTTCTTC.

This chain joins TRBV29-1 and TRBJ1-2, with 9 bases identical to TRBD1. V was pared by 6 bases and J by 3 bases, with 8 bases of the junction left unmatched. The CDR3 covers 14 residues. The germline V gene encodes CDR1 SQVTM and CDR2 ANQGSEA. This CDR3 is CSVPSGTGYYGYTF. The CDR3 DNA follows: TGCAGCGTCCCCTCCGGGACAGGGTACTATGGCTACACCTTC.

V is TRBV5-1 and J is TRBJ1-5, with D possibly being TRBD1 (6 bases). The V and J ends lost 4 bases and 5 bases respectively, with 13 bases between them. This CDR3 contains 14 residues. Germline loops: CDR1 SGHRS, CDR2 YFSETQ. Here the CDR3 DNA reads TGCGCCAGCAGCGTAACAGGGTATGATCAGCCCCAGCATTTT. This gives the protein CASSVTGYDQPQHF.

This clone was found a few times. V usage is TRBV5-1 and J usage is TRBJ1-4, with 7 bases matching TRBD1. Germline V gene data show CDR1 as SGHRS and CDR2 as YFSETQ. The CDR3 extends over 16 amino acids. Trimming at V came to 1 base and at J to 7 bases, leaving 10 bases not matched to a gene. CDR3 DNA: TGCGCCAGCAGCTTGCGTCCGAGACAGGGAGGTGAAAAACTGTTTTTT. Encoded protein: CASSLRPRQGGEKLFF.

The J gene is TRBJ1-1, the V gene TRBV6-5; D possibly corresponds to TRBD1 (6 bases). The CDR3 contains 16 residues. Looked up from germline, CDR1 is MNHEY and CDR2 is SVGAGI. V lost 1 base, J lost 1 base, and 13 bases lay in between. The CDR3 spells CASSYFQRTANTEAFF. The CDR3 DNA reads TGTGCCAGCAGTTACTTTCAGAGGACAGCGAACACTGAAGCTTTCTTT.

The CDR3 spells CASSYTPDRGSSYEQYF. The CDR3 DNA follows: TGTGCCAGTAGTTACACCCCGGACAGGGGGAGCTCCTACGAGCAGTACTTC. The genes are TRBV19 and TRBJ2-7; TRBD1 matches 10 bases. Germline V CDR1 and CDR2: LNHDA, SQIVND (reference sequence). After removal of 5 bases from V and 0 bases from J, the junction contained 10 bases not matched to a gene. The length of the CDR3 is 17 residues.

J is TRBJ2-2 and V is TRBV7-3; 8 nucleotides align to TRBD1. The J segment lost 8 bases and the V segment lost 5 bases, leaving 13 bases of the junction unmatched. In germline, CDR1 is SGHTA, CDR2 FQGTGA. The CDR3 spans 16 residues. Written as DNA, the CDR3 is TGTGCCAGCAGCGTCGCAGGGGGCGCCGGTTCTGGGGAGCTGTTTTTT. Its protein is CASSVAGGAGSGELFF.

This rearrangement joins TRBV19 to TRBJ1-1; 7 positions match TRBD1. Germline CDR1 and CDR2: LNHDA and SQIVND (reference sequence). CDR3 size: 11 residues. The trim removed 9 bases at V and 6 bases at J, leaving 4 bases unmatched. As DNA, the CDR3 is TGTGCCAGCCTACAGGGGCCTGAAGCTTTCTTT. Translating it yields CASLQGPEAFF.

The chain links TRBV9 to TRBJ1-2, with D uncertain. The CDR3 is made up of 14 amino acids. The V and J ends lost 4 bases and 6 bases respectively, with 16 bases between them. Germline assignment: CDR1 SGDLS and CDR2 YYNGEE. The CDR3 sequence is CASSPNPDGNGYTF. The CDR3 DNA is TGTGCCAGCAGCCCAAACCCGGACGGGAATGGCTACACCTTC.

V usage is TRBV25-1 and J usage is TRBJ1-2; 8 positions match TRBD1. Looked up from germline, CDR1 is MGHDK and CDR2 is SYGVNS. V shed 2 bases, J shed 6 bases, and the junction held 5 bases outside the gene matches. The CDR3 spans 14 residues. CDR3 coding DNA: TGTGCCAGCAGTGAAACAGGGGGAAAGGATGGCTACACCTTC. It encodes CASSETGGKDGYTF.

The chain combines TRBV2 with TRBJ2-5; 7 bases agree with TRBD1. Germline CDR1 reads SNHLY; CDR2 reads FYNNEI. The V and J ends lost 5 bases and 5 bases, in that order; junction bases with no gene match: 5. This CDR3 comprises 13 residues. The CDR3: CASSRQGGETQYF. In DNA, the CDR3 is TGTGCCAGCAGTAGACAGGGCGGGGAGACCCAGTACTTC. Variable domain in full (rest from reference TRBV2 and TRBJ2-5): EPEVTQTPSHQVTQMGQEVILRCVPISNHLYFYWYRQILGQKVEFLVSFYNNEISEKSEIFDDQFSVERPDGSNFTLKIRSTKLEDSAMYFCASSRQGGETQYFGPGTRLLVL.

This clone has a handful of counts. The chain carries TRBV7-6 and TRBJ2-1; tentative D call: TRBD2 (5 bases). V was trimmed by 8 bases and J by 0 bases, leaving 8 bases between them. Germline V gene data show CDR1 as SGHVS and CDR2 as FNYEAQ. The length of the CDR3 is 13 residues. The CDR3 loop is CASGLSSYNEQFF. The CDR3 DNA reads TGTGCCAGCGGACTGAGCTCCTACAATGAGCAGTTCTTC.

The V and J genes are TRBV28 and TRBJ2-7; D remains ambiguous. Per germline, CDR1 MDHEN and CDR2 SYDVKM. The CDR3 runs to 13 residues. Trimming removed 6 bases at V and 2 bases at J, with 11 bases between. Here the CDR3 DNA reads TGTGCCAGCAGCTTACCGAGTACCTACGAGCAGTACTTC. Its translation is CASSLPSTYEQYF.

The J gene is TRBJ1-3, the V gene TRBV7-9; 7 bases fit TRBD1. Germline assignment: CDR1 SEHNR and CDR2 FQNEAQ (reference sequence). This CDR3 has 14 amino acids. V lost 1 base to trimming and J lost 8 bases; unmatched junction nucleotides: 5. CDR3 protein: CASSLEGGSHTIYF. CDR3 DNA sequence: TGTGCCAGCAGCTTAGAAGGGGGCTCCCACACCATATATTTT.

There are a few counts of this clone. CDR3 nucleotides: TGTGCCAGCAGCCCAGAAGGGGGCGGTACTGAAGCTTTCTTT. This encodes CASSPEGGGTEAFF. The chain combines TRBV7-9 with TRBJ1-1; 7 bases are shared with TRBD1. V lost 5 bases to trimming and J lost 5 bases; unmatched junction nucleotides: 8. The CDR3 has 14 residues. Germline V gives CDR1 SEHNR, CDR2 FQNEAQ (reference sequence). Drawing the rest from reference TRBV7-9 and TRBJ1-1, the complete variable domain is DTGVSQNPRHKITKRGQNVTFRCDPISEHNRLYWYRQTLGQGPEFLTYFQNEAQLEKSRLLSDRFSAERPKGSFSTLEIQRTEQGDSAMYLCASSPEGGGTEAFFGQGTRLTVV.

The CDR3 protein is CASSQEEDGFGEQFF. As DNA, the CDR3 is TGTGCCAGCAGCCAAGAGGAAGACGGGTTCGGGGAGCAGTTCTTC. This rearrangement joins TRBV4-2 to TRBJ2-1; the D is unclear. The V and J ends lost 0 bases and 10 bases respectively, with 16 bases between them. Germline-derived CDR1 and CDR2 are LGHNA and YNFKEQ. This CDR3 region has 15 residues.

CDR3 amino acids: CASSKGELQETQYF. The CDR3 nucleotides are TGTGCCAGCAGCAAGGGGGAACTCCAAGAGACCCAGTACTTC. The chain employs TRBV11-2 and TRBJ2-5; tentative D call: TRBD1 (6 bases). V lost 5 bases to trimming and J lost 1 base, with 11 bases between them. CDR3 length equals 14 residues. Germline loops: CDR1 SGHAT, CDR2 FQNNGV. Full variable domain (outside the CDR3, taken from reference TRBV11-2 and TRBJ2-5): EAGVAQSPRYKIIEKRQSVAFWCNPISGHATLYWYQQILGQGPKLLIQFQNNGVVDDSQLPKDRFSAERLKGVDSTLKIQPAKLEDSAVYLCASSKGELQETQYFGPGTRLLVL.

The V call is TRBV28, the J call TRBJ1-4; D possibly corresponds to TRBD1 (5 bases). In germline, CDR1 is MDHEN, CDR2 SYDVKM. Trimming took 3 bases from V and 4 from J, leaving 12 bases between them. This CDR3 spans 15 amino acids. The CDR3 here is CASSFGGRRNEKLFF. In DNA, the CDR3 is TGTGCCAGCAGTTTCGGGGGGAGGCGTAATGAAAAACTGTTTTTT.

Details on this clone: One junction end disagrees with the germline gene, perhaps due to a read error. The V gene is TRBV7-2, the J gene TRBJ1-2; 9 bases fit TRBD1. This CDR3 region has 14 residues. CDR1 and CDR2 (germline): SGHTA, FQGNSA. CDR3 bases: TGTGCCAGCAGCTTGGACAGGGGCTCACCGACAACGTACTTC. Translation gives CASSLDRGSPTTYF. Based on the CDR3 plus reference TRBV7-2 and TRBJ1-2, the full variable domain is GAGVSQSPSNKVTEKGKDVELRCDPISGHTALYWYRQSLGQGLEFLIYFQGNSAPDKSGLPSDRFSAERTGGSVSTLTIQRTQQEDSAVYLCASSLDRGSPTTYFGSGTRLTVV.

This clone was picked up one time. This rearrangement joins TRBV9 to TRBJ2-7; 9 bases align to TRBD1. The germline CDR1 and CDR2 sequences are SGDLS and YYNGEE. This CDR3 comprises 15 residues. J lost 6 bases, V lost 3 bases, and 10 bases had no gene match. The CDR3 here is CASSAGTGRYVEQYF. For the CDR3, the DNA is TGTGCCAGCAGCGCCGGGACAGGGCGCTACGTCGAGCAGTACTTC. The complete variable domain, with remaining parts taken from reference TRBV9 and TRBJ2-7, reads DSGVTQTPKHLITATGQRVTLRCSPRSGDLSVYWYQQSLDQGLQFLIQYYNGEERAKGNILERFSAQQFPDLHSELNLSSLELGDSALYFCASSAGTGRYVEQYFGPGTRLTVT.

The chain recombines TRBV7-8 with TRBJ2-7; D is possibly TRBD2 (5 bases). CDR1 and CDR2 (germline): SGHVS, FQNEAQ. CDR3 length equals 14 residues. V was shortened by 2 bases and J by 0 bases, with 8 bases between the two germline ends. Here the CDR3 reads CASSLRTYSYEQYF. The CDR3 DNA sequence: TGTGCCAGCAGCTTAAGGACTTACTCCTACGAGCAGTACTTC. Together with reference TRBV7-8 and TRBJ2-7, the CDR3 gives the full variable domain: GAGVSQSPRYKVAKRGQDVALRCDPISGHVSLFWYQQALGQGPEFLTYFQNEAQLDKSGLPSDRFFAERPEGSVSTLKIQRTQQEDSAVYLCASSLRTYSYEQYFGPGTRLTVT.

V is TRBV5-1 and J is TRBJ2-1; 9 bases fit TRBD1. Looked up from germline, CDR1 is SGHRS and CDR2 is YFSETQ. Trimming cost V 2 bases and J 6 bases; bases outside gene matches: 9. The CDR3 length is 16 residues. The CDR3: CASSFPRTGDPNEQFF. For the CDR3, the DNA is TGCGCCAGCAGCTTCCCTCGGACAGGGGATCCCAATGAGCAGTTCTTC.

The genes are TRBV19 and TRBJ2-1, with 8 bases aligning to TRBD2. Losses at the gene ends were 6 bases for V and 10 bases for J; bases not matched to a gene: 11. The CDR3 totals 14 residues. Germline V gene sequence: CDR1 LNHDA, CDR2 SQIVND (reference sequence). The CDR3 is CASRAGGSGVEQFF. In DNA form, the CDR3 reads TGTGCCAGTAGAGCCGGGGGTAGCGGGGTGGAGCAGTTCTTC.

V and J are TRBV6-1 and TRBJ2-7; 7 bases are a match to TRBD2. The CDR3 has 14 amino acids. CDR1 and CDR2 (germline): MNHNS, SASEGT. After removal of 8 bases from V and 0 bases from J, the junction contained 7 bases not matched to a gene. The CDR3 bases are TGTGCCAGCGGGGGGGTGTGGACCTCCTACGAGCAGTACTTC. Protein: CASGGVWTSYEQYF.

The chain carries TRBV27 and TRBJ2-7, with D possibly matching TRBD2 (7 bases). CDR1 is MNHEY, CDR2 SMNVEV, per germline (reference sequence). V was clipped by 8 bases and J by 5 bases, with 13 bases between them. This CDR3 has 12 residues. The CDR3 coding sequence is TGTGCCAGCTTGGGGGGGCCCAACGAGCAGTACTTC. Translation gives CASLGGPNEQYF.

The chain carries TRBV23-1 and TRBJ2-1; D possibly corresponds to TRBD2 (7 bases). TRBV23-1 is assigned to the ORF class and has an uncertain function. V lost 1 base and J 7 bases, leaving 23 bases between the germline ends. This CDR3 contains 18 residues. The CDR3 DNA reads as TGCGCCAGCAGTCAATTACTCGGGGGGCGAACGAGGGGAAATGAGCAGTTCTTC. Protein sequence: CASSQLLGGRTRGNEQFF.

This chain joins TRBV30 and TRBJ1-1, with TRBD1 as a possible D gene (5 bases). CDR1 and CDR2 (germline): GTSNPN, SVGIG (reference sequence). The CDR3 runs 13 residues. V was cut by 3 bases and J by 0 bases, with 8 bases left in between. CDR3 nucleotide sequence: TGTGCCTGGAGGCAACAGGTGAACACTGAAGCTTTCTTT. Translated, it gives CAWRQQVNTEAFF.

The chain links TRBV7-2 to TRBJ2-5, with 15 bases that match TRBD2. The CDR3 is 17 amino acids. The trim removed 6 bases at V and 2 bases at J, leaving 7 bases unmatched. The V gene's germline CDR1 is SGHTA and CDR2 FQGNSA. The chain's CDR3 is CASRRTSGGVIQETQYF. For the CDR3, the DNA is TGTGCCAGCAGAAGGACTAGCGGGGGGGTGATACAAGAGACCCAGTACTTC.

The chain uses TRBV7-2 and TRBJ2-3, with TRBD2 matching 8 bases. The CDR3 sequence is 16 residues long. The V gene's germline CDR1 is SGHTA and CDR2 FQGNSA. V shed 4 bases, J shed 3 bases, and the junction held 9 bases outside the gene matches. The CDR3 DNA follows: TGTGCCAGCAGCTCCCCTGTAGCGGGGAGGACAGATACGCAGTATTTT. Its translation is CASSSPVAGRTDTQYF.

CDR3 coding DNA: TGCGCCAGCAGCCAAGAAGGTCCTGGCTACGCGGGGCCAGGGCCCGGGGAGCTGTTTTTT. Amino acid sequence: CASSQEGPGYAGPGPGELFF. The chain carries TRBV4-1 and TRBJ2-2; tentatively, D is TRBD2 (6 bases). Between the trimmed V and J ends, which lost 0 bases and 6 bases, there was a span of 26 bases. CDR3 size: 20 residues. Germline loops: CDR1 MGHRA, CDR2 YSYEKL.

On this clone itself: Other nucleotide sequences from this sample produce the same CDR3. The chain recombines TRBV19 with TRBJ2-5; tentative D call: TRBD2 (5 bases). The CDR3 contains 13 residues. Germline CDR1 and CDR2: LNHDA and SQIVND (reference sequence). Trimming shortened V by 5 bases and J by 1 base, and 8 bases separated the two germline ends. In nucleotides, the CDR3 is TGTGCCAGTAGTGAACGGGGCCAAGAGACCCAGTACTTC. Translating it yields CASSERGQETQYF. Drawing the rest from reference TRBV19 and TRBJ2-5, the complete variable domain is DGGITQSPKYLFRKEGQNVTLSCEQNLNHDAMYWYRQDPGQGLRLIYYSQIVNDFQKGDIAEGYSVSREKKESFPLTVTSAQKNPTAFYLCASSERGQETQYFGPGTRLLVL.